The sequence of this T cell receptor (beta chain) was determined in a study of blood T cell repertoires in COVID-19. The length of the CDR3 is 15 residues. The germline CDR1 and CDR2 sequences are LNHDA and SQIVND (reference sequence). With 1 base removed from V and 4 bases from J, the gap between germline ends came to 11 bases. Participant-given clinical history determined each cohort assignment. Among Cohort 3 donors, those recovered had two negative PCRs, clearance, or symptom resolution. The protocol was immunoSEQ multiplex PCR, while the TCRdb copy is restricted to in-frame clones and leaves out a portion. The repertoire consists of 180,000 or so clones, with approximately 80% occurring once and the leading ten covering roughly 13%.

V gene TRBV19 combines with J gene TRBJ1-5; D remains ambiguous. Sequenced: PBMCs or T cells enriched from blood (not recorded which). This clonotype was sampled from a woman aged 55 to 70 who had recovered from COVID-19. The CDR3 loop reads CASSIVPSRNQPQHF. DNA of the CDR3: TGTGCCAGTAGTATAGTACCCAGCAGGAATCAGCCCCAGCATTTT.